Listed below are T cell receptor beta chains from one sample, sequenced in a study of neurological immune-mediated disorders. TCRdb passed the 5' RACE reads through MiXCR, listing each CDR3 protein once. The sample shows tens of thousands of distinct CDR3 sequences, 2.5% to 3% of them seen only once. The specimen was PBMCs. The receptors come from a woman aged 30 to 39 with multiple sclerosis. CDR3s include the opening cysteine and the closing phenylalanine or tryptophan. The D gene is left open where the match is weak. Clone sizes are given selectively: once, few, many, or a class where the clone is expanded.

D: -
V: TRBV5-1
J: TRBJ2-2
size: many
DNA: TGCGCCAGCAGCTTGATGGCAGGGCCGAACACCGGGGAGCTGTTTTTT
CDR3: CASSLMAGPNTGELFF

D: TRBD1
V: TRBV20-1
J: TRBJ1-1
size: many
DNA: TGCAGTGCTCCAATGACAGGGCGACGAATGCTTCCTCAAGCTTTCTTT
CDR3: CSAPMTGRRMLPQAFF

D: TRBD1
V: TRBV5-1
J: TRBJ2-3
size: many
DNA: TGCGCCAGCAGCAGCGGACAGGGGACTAGCACAGATACGCAGTATTTT
CDR3: CASSSGQGTSTDTQYF

D: -
V: TRBV24-1
J: TRBJ1-5
size: many
DNA: TGTGCCACCAGTGACAGGGGTGGGAATCAGCCCCAGCATTTT
CDR3: CATSDRGGNQPQHF

D: -
V: TRBV7-8
J: TRBJ2-1
size: many
DNA: TGTGCCAGCAGCTTGGGATGGGGCTCCTACAATGAGCAGTTCTTC
CDR3: CASSLGWGSYNEQFF

D: TRBD1
V: TRBV20-1
J: TRBJ1-2
size: many
DNA: TGCAGTGCTACCGACAGGGACTATGGCTACACCTTC
CDR3: CSATDRDYGYTF

D: -
V: TRBV3-1
J: TRBJ2-1
size: many
DNA: TGTGCCAGCAGCCAGATTAGCAATGAGCAGTTCTTC
CDR3: CASSQISNEQFF

D: TRBD1
V: TRBV10-3
J: TRBJ2-7
size: many
DNA: TGTGCCATCAGCGCCGGACAGGGAGGATCCTACGAGCAGTACTTC
CDR3: CAISAGQGGSYEQYF

D: -
V: TRBV20-1
J: TRBJ1-1
size: many
DNA: TGCAGTGCTAGAGCCCCCGGACGGGACACTGAAGCTTTCTTT
CDR3: CSARAPGRDTEAFF

D: -
V: TRBV5-1
J: TRBJ2-1
size: many
DNA: TGCGCCAGCCGCGCTATTGGGGGTACAGGGCCTGAGCAGTTCTTC
CDR3: CASRAIGGTGPEQFF

D: TRBD2
V: TRBV9
J: TRBJ2-7
size: many
DNA: TGTGCCAGCAGCGAACTAGCGGGAGGAAACTACGAGCAGTACTTC
CDR3: CASSELAGGNYEQYF

D: -
V: TRBV28
J: TRBJ2-5
size: many
DNA: TGTGCCAGCAGTTTCCTATCCCTTTTGACCCGCCAAGAGACCCAGTACTTC
CDR3: CASSFLSLLTRQETQYF

D: -
V: TRBV20-1
J: TRBJ1-4
size: many
DNA: TGCAGTGCTATTCACCGAAAGGAAAAACTGTTTTTT
CDR3: CSAIHRKEKLFF

D: -
V: TRBV20-1
J: TRBJ1-5
size: many
DNA: TGCAGTGCCCAGACCCCGGACAGCAATCAGCCCCAGCATTTT
CDR3: CSAQTPDSNQPQHF

D: TRBD2
V: TRBV20-1
J: TRBJ2-2
size: many
DNA: TGCAGTGCTAGGCTAGCGGGAGTTAACACCGGGGAGCTGTTTTTT
CDR3: CSARLAGVNTGELFF

D: -
V: TRBV20-1
J: TRBJ1-1
size: many
DNA: TGCAGTGCTAGACCCGGAGAGGGGGGCAAGACTGAAGCTTTCTTT
CDR3: CSARPGEGGKTEAFF

D: -
V: TRBV27
J: TRBJ1-5
size: -
DNA: TGTGCCAGCAGTCGAACCGGGGCAGGGCGCAATCAGCCCCAGAATTTT
CDR3: CASSRTGAGRNQPQNF

D: -
V: TRBV12-3/TRBV12-4
J: TRBJ2-3
size: many
DNA: TGTGCCAGCAGTTTACAAGGGGGGAGGGTCACAGATACGCAGTATTTT
CDR3: CASSLQGGRVTDTQYF

D: -
V: TRBV24-1
J: TRBJ2-1
size: many
DNA: TGTGCCACCAGTGATTTGCGGGTCGGCAGGGGAACAGATGAGCAGTTCTTC
CDR3: CATSDLRVGRGTDEQFF

D: -
V: TRBV20-1
J: TRBJ1-6
size: many
DNA: TGCAGTGCTGAGGGACGGAATAATTCACCCCTCCACTTT
CDR3: CSAEGRNNSPLHF

D: -
V: TRBV30
J: TRBJ1-5
size: many
DNA: TGTGCCTGGAGTGTGGAGGGCAATCAGCCCCAGCATTTT
CDR3: CAWSVEGNQPQHF

D: -
V: TRBV5-5
J: TRBJ2-7
size: many
DNA: TGTGCCAGCAGCCCGTCCGGCGGTGCCGGGGGCGAGCAGTACTTC
CDR3: CASSPSGGAGGEQYF

D: -
V: TRBV6-5
J: TRBJ1-3
size: many
DNA: TGTGCCAGCAGTTACTCCGGGGGAGGAAACACCATATATTTT
CDR3: CASSYSGGGNTIYF

D: -
V: TRBV29-1
J: TRBJ1-4
size: many
DNA: TGCAGCGTTGAAGCGCCCGGGGCATTTGGTGAAAAACTGTTTTTT
CDR3: CSVEAPGAFGEKLFF

D: -
V: TRBV7-9
J: TRBJ2-7
size: many
DNA: TGTGCCAGCAGCTTAGATCGGGAGTCGTCCTACGAGCAGTACTTC
CDR3: CASSLDRESSYEQYF

D: TRBD1
V: TRBV19
J: TRBJ2-1
size: many
DNA: TGTGCCAGTAGACAGGGGATCGGTGAGCAGTTCTTC
CDR3: CASRQGIGEQFF

D: TRBD1
V: TRBV18
J: TRBJ1-5
size: -
DNA: TGTGCCAGCTCACCGGGACAGGACAATCAGCCCCAGCATTTT
CDR3: CASSPGQDNQPQHF

D: -
V: TRBV5-1
J: TRBJ2-1
size: medium-sized
DNA: TGCGCCAGCAGCTTGTATGTTGTTGGAGGTTACAATGAGCAGTTCTTC
CDR3: CASSLYVVGGYNEQFF

D: TRBD2
V: TRBV3-1
J: TRBJ2-1
size: many
DNA: TGTGCCAGCATGGGGACTAGCGGGTTGGGTTGGGGGGAGCAGTTCTTC
CDR3: CASMGTSGLGWGEQFF

D: TRBD1
V: TRBV6-5
J: TRBJ2-7
size: many
DNA: TGTGCCAGCAGTTACAGTTCGCAGGGGGACTACGAGCAGTACTTC
CDR3: CASSYSSQGDYEQYF

D: -
V: TRBV5-1
J: TRBJ1-1
size: many
DNA: TGCGCCAGCAGCAGGGGGGTGAACACTGAAGCTTTCTTT
CDR3: CASSRGVNTEAFF

D: -
V: TRBV18
J: TRBJ2-1
size: many
DNA: TGTGCCAGCTCTCTAAGAGGACTTGGCAATGAGCAGTTCTTC
CDR3: CASSLRGLGNEQFF

D: -
V: TRBV12-3/TRBV12-4
J: TRBJ1-1
size: many
DNA: TGTGCCAGCACCACGCGGGCGAACACTGAAGCTTTCTTT
CDR3: CASTTRANTEAFF

D: -
V: TRBV7-9
J: TRBJ2-4
size: many
DNA: TGTGCCAGCAGCCTAGGATTCCAGGGGGCCAAAAACATTCAGTACTTC
CDR3: CASSLGFQGAKNIQYF

D: -
V: TRBV5-1
J: TRBJ1-5
size: many
DNA: TGCGCCAGCAGCTCGGACAGCCGGGATCAGCCCCAGCATTTT
CDR3: CASSSDSRDQPQHF